This T cell receptor (beta chain) emerged from a study of cytomegalovirus exposure and HLA in healthy donors. This CDR3 spans 14 amino acids. From germline, CDR1 is MNHEY and CDR2 SVGAGI. Trimming at V came to 7 bases and at J to 11 bases, leaving 6 bases not matched to a gene. The repertoire was sequenced with immunoSEQ multiplex PCR; TCRdb's copy has only in-frame clones and lacks some. The data show 90,000 to 150,000 clones, around nine tenths seen once. The receptor was derived from a man aged 18 to 35 in good health and CMV-seropositive. Sequencing was carried out using PBMCs. The chain combines TRBV6-5 with TRBJ1-6; 12 nucleotides match TRBD1. CDR3 amino acids: CASTGGTGGTPLHF. CDR3 nucleotides: TGTGCCAGCACCGGGGGGACAGGGGGCACACCCCTCCACTTT.